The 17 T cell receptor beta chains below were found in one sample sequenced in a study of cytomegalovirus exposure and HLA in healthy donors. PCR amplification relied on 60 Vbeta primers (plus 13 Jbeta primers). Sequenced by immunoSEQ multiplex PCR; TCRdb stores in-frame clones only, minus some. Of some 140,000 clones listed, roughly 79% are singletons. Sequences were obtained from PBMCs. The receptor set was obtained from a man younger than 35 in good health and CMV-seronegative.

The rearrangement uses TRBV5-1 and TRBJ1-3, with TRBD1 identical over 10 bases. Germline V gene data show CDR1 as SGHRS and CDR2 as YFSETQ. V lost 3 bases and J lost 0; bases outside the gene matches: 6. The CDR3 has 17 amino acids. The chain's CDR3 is CASSWDRGDSSGNTIYF. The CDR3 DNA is TGCGCCAGCAGCTGGGACAGGGGCGATAGCTCTGGAAACACCATATATTTT.

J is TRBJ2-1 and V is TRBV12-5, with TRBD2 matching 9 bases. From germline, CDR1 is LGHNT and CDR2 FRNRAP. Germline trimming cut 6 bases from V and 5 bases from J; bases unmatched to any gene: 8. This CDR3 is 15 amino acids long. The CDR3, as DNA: TGTGCTAGTGGACTCGGACTAGCGCGGGACAATGAGCAGTTCTTC. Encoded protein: CASGLGLARDNEQFF. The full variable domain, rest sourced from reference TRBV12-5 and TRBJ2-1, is DARVTQTPRHKVTEMGQEVTMRCQPILGHNTVFWYRQTMMQGLELLAYFRNRAPLDDSGMPKDRFSAEMPDATLATLKIQPSEPRDSAVYFCASGLGLARDNEQFFGPGTRLTVL.

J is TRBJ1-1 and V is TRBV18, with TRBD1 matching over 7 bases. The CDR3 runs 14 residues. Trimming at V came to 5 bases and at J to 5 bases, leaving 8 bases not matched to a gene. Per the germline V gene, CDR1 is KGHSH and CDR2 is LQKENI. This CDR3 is CASSSGTALTEAFF. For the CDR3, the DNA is TGTGCCAGCTCATCAGGGACAGCATTAACTGAAGCTTTCTTT.

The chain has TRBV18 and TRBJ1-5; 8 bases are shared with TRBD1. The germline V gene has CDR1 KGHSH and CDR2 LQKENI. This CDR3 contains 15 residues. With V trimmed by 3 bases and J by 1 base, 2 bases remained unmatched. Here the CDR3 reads CASSPGQASNQPQHF. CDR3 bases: TGTGCCAGCTCACCGGGACAGGCCAGCAATCAGCCCCAGCATTTT.

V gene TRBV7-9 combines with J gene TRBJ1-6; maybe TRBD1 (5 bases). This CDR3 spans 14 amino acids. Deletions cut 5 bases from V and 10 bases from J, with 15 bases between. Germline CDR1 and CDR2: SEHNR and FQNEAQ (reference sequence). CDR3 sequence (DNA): TGTGCCAGCAGCGACAGCGTAAGAAGATCACCCCTCCACTTT. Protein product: CASSDSVRRSPLHF.

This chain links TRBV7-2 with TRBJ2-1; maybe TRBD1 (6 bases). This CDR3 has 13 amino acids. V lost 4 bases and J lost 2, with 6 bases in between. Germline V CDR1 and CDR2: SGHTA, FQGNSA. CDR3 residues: CASSWTAYNEQFF. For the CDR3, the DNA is TGTGCCAGCAGCTGGACAGCCTACAATGAGCAGTTCTTC.

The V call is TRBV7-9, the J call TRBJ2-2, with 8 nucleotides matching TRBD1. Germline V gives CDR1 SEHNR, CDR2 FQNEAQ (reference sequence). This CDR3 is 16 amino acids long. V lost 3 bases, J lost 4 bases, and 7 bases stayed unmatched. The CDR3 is CASSLLEQGGTGELFF. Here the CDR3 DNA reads TGTGCCAGCAGCTTGCTCGAACAGGGGGGCACCGGGGAGCTGTTTTTT.

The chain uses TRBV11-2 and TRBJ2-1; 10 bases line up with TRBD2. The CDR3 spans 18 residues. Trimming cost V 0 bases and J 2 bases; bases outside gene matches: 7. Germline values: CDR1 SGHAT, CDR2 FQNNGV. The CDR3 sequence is CASSLEWGSGGAYNEQFF. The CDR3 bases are TGTGCCAGCAGCTTAGAATGGGGGAGCGGGGGGGCCTACAATGAGCAGTTCTTC.

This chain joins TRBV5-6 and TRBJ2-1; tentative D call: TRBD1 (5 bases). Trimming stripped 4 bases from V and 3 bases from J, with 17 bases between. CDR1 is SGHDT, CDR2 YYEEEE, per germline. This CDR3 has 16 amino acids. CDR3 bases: TGTGCCAGCAGCGGTAGACAGAATAGATACTACAATGAGCAGTTCTTC. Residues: CASSGRQNRYYNEQFF.

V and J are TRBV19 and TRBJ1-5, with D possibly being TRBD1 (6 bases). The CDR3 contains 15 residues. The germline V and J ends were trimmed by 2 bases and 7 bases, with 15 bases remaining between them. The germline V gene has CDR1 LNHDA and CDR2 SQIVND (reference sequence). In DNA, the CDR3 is TGTGCCAGTAGTATACGCGGGAGGGGGAGGCAGCCCCAGCATTTT. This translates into CASSIRGRGRQPQHF. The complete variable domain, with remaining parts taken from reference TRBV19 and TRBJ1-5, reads DGGITQSPKYLFRKEGQNVTLSCEQNLNHDAMYWYRQDPGQGLRLIYYSQIVNDFQKGDIAEGYSVSREKKESFPLTVTSAQKNPTAFYLCASSIRGRGRQPQHFGDGTRLSIL.

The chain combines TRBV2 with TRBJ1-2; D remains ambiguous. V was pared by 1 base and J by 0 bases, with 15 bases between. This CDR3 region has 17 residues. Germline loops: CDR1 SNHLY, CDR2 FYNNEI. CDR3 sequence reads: CASSEGVGSLANYGYTF. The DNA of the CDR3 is TGTGCCAGCAGTGAAGGGGTCGGGAGTCTCGCTAACTATGGCTACACCTTC.

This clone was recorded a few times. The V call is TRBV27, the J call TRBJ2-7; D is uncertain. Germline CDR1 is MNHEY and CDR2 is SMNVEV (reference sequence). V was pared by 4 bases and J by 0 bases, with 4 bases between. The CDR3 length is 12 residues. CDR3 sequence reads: CASSSSSYEQYF. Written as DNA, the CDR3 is TGTGCCAGCAGTTCCTCCTCCTACGAGCAGTACTTC.

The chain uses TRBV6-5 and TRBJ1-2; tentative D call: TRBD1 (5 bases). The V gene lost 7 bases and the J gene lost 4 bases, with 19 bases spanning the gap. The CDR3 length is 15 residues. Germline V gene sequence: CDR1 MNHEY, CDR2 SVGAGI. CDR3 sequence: CASTQALGGGYGYTF. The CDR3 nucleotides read TGTGCCAGCACCCAAGCCTTGGGGGGAGGCTATGGCTACACCTTC.

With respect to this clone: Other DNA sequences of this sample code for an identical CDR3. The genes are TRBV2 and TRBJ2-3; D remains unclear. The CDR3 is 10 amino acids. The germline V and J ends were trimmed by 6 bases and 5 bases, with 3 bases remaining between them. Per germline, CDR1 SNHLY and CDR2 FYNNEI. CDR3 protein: CASSGDTQYF. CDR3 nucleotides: TGTGCCAGCAGCGGAGATACGCAGTATTTT.

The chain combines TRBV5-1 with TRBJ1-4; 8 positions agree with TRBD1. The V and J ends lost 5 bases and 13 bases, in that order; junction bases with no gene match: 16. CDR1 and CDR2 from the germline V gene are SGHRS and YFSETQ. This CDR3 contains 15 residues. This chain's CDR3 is CASRSLGQGEDGLFF. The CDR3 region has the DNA TGCGCCAGCAGATCCCTAGGACAGGGAGAAGATGGACTGTTTTTT.

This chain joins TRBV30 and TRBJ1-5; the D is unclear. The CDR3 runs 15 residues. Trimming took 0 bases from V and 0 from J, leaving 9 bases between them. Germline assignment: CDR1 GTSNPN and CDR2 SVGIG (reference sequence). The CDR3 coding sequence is TGTGCCTGGAGTGTACTAGGAGATAGCAATCAGCCCCAGCATTTT. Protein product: CAWSVLGDSNQPQHF. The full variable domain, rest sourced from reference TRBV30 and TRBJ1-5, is SQTIHQWPATLVQPVGSPLSLECTVEGTSNPNLYWYRQAAGRGLQLLFYSVGIGQISSEVPQNLSASRPQDRQFILSSKKLLLSDSGFYLCAWSVLGDSNQPQHFGDGTRLSIL.

CDR3 protein: CASSEAGTGVDEQFF. The CDR3 nucleotides are TGTGCCAGCAGTGAGGCCGGGACAGGGGTCGATGAGCAGTTCTTC. The chain carries TRBV2 and TRBJ2-1; the match to TRBD1 covers 10 bases. Germline CDR1 and CDR2: SNHLY and FYNNEI. Unmatched junction bases numbered 7, after V lost 3 bases and J lost 8 bases. CDR3 length equals 15 residues.